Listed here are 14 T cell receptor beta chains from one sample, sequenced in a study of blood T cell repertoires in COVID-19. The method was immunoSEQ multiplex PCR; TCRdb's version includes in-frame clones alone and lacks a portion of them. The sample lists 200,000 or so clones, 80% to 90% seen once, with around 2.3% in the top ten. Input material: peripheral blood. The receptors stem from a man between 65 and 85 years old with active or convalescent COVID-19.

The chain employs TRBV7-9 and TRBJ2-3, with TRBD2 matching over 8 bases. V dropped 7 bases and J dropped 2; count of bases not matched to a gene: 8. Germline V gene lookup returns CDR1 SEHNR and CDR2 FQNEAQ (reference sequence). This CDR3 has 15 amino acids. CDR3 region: CASKGPGGNTDTQYF. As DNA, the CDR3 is TGTGCCAGCAAGGGCCCGGGGGGGAACACAGATACGCAGTATTTT.

The CDR3 nucleotides are TGTGCCAGCAGCCGAGCCGGGACAGCCCAAGAGACCCAGTACTTC. It translates to CASSRAGTAQETQYF. The chain couples TRBV7-8 to TRBJ2-5; 7 bases align to TRBD1. J was trimmed by 1 base and V by 5 bases; bases with no gene match: 7. Germline lookup yields CDR1 SGHVS and CDR2 FQNEAQ. This CDR3 is built from 15 residues.

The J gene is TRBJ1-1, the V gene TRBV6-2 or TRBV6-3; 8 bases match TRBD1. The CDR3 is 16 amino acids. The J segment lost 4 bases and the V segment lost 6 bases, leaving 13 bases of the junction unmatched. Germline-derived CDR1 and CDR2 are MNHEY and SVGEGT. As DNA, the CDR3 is TGTGCCAGCAGCACAGGGGGGGGGTACCACAGCACTGAAGCTTTCTTT. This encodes CASSTGGGYHSTEAFF.

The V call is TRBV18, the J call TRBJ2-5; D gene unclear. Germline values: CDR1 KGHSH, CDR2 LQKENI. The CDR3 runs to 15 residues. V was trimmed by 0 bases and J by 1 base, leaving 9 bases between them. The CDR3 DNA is TGTGCCAGCTCACCACCAGAGAAATTCCAAGAGACCCAGTACTTC. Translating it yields CASSPPEKFQETQYF.

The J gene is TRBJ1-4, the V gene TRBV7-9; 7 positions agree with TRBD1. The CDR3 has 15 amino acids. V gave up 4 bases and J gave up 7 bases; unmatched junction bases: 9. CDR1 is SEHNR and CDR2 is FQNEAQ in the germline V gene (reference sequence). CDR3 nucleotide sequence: TGTGCCAGCAGCTCGACAGGGTTTTCCGCTGAAAAACTGTTTTTT. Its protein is CASSSTGFSAEKLFF.

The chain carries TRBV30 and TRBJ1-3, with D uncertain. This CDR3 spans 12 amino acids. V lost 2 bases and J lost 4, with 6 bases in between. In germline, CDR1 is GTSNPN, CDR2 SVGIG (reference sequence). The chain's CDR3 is CAWSPMGNTIYF. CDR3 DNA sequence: TGTGCCTGGAGTCCAATGGGAAACACCATATATTTT. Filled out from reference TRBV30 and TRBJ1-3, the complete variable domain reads SQTIHQWPATLVQPVGSPLSLECTVEGTSNPNLYWYRQAAGRGLQLLFYSVGIGQISSEVPQNLSASRPQDRQFILSSKKLLLSDSGFYLCAWSPMGNTIYFGEGSWLTVV.

The CDR3 DNA is TGTGCCAGCAGTTCAGCCAGCGGGAGGTTGTATGACGAGCAGTACTTC. As protein: CASSSASGRLYDEQYF. This chain uses TRBV6-5 with TRBJ2-7, with 9 positions matching TRBD2. This CDR3 comprises 16 residues. After removal of 4 bases from V and 5 bases from J, the junction contained 12 bases not matched to a gene. Germline V CDR1 and CDR2: MNHEY, SVGAGI.

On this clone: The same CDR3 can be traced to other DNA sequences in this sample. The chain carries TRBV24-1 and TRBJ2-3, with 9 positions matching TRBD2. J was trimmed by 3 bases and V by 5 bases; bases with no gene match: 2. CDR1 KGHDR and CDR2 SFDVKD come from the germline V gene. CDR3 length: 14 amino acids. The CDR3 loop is CATSVSGGTDTQYF. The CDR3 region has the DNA TGTGCCACCAGTGTGAGCGGGGGGACAGATACGCAGTATTTT.

The CDR3 sequence is CASSPVPGVDAFF. In DNA form, the CDR3 reads TGTGCCAGCTCACCAGTGCCGGGGGTTGATGCTTTCTTT. This chain joins TRBV18 and TRBJ1-1; possibly TRBD1 for D (5 bases). Germline CDR1 is KGHSH and CDR2 is LQKENI. This CDR3 comprises 13 residues. Trimming took off 2 bases at V and 11 bases at J, with 15 bases between the two ends. Full variable domain (remainder filled in from reference TRBV18 and TRBJ1-1): NAGVMQNPRHLVRRRGQEARLRCSPMKGHSHVYWYRQLPEEGLKFMVYLQKENIIDESGMPKERFSAEFPKEGPSILRIQQVVRGDSAAYFCASSPVPGVDAFFGQGTRLTVV.

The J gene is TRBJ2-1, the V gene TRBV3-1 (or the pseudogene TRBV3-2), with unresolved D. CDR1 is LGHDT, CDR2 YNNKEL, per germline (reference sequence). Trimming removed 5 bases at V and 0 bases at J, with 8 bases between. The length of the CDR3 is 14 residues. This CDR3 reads CASSRRSSYNEQFF. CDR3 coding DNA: TGTGCCAGCAGCAGGCGGAGCTCCTACAATGAGCAGTTCTTC.

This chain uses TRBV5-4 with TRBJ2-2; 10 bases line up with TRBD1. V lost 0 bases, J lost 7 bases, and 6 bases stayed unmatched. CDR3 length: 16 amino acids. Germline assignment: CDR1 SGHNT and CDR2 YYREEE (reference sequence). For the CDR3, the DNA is TGTGCCAGCAGCTTGGGGGACAGGGGATTTGGCGGGGAGCTGTTTTTT. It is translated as CASSLGDRGFGGELFF.

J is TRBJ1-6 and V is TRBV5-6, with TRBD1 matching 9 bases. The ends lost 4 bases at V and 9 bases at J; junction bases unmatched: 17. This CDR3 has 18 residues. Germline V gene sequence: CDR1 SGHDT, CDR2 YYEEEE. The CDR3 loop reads CASSPPGQGALGTSPLHF. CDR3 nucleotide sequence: TGTGCCAGCAGCCCCCCGGGACAGGGCGCCCTCGGTACTTCACCCCTCCACTTT.

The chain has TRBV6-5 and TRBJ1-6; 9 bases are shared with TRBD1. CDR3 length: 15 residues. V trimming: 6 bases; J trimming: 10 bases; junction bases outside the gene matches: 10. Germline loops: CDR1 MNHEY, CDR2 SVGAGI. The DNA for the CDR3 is TGTGCCAGCAGACCCCGGACAGGGGCTTACTCACCCCTCCACTTT. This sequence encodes CASRPRTGAYSPLHF.

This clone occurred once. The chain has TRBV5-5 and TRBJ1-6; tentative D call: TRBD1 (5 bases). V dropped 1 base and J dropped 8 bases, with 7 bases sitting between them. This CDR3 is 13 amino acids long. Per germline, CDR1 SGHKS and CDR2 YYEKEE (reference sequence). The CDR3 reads CASSLNRYSPLHF. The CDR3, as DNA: TGTGCCAGCAGCTTGAACAGGTATTCACCCCTCCACTTT.